A selection of T cell receptor beta chains follows, all from one sample in a study of cytomegalovirus exposure and HLA in healthy donors. Profiling relied on immunoSEQ multiplex PCR, and the TCRdb table lists in-frame clones only, not all of them. Among about 82,000 clones listed, 55% to 65% were seen once. The sample was PBMCs. These receptors all come from a woman aged 40 to 50 in good health and CMV-seropositive. Each CDR3 is given with its conserved first and last residue. The D gene is left open where the match is weak. The size field is filled for only some rows; it gives once, few, many or a size class.

CDR3 protein: CASSQDRQARSYGYTF
CDR3 DNA: TGCGCCAGCAGCCAAGACAGACAGGCTCGGAGCTATGGCTACACCTTC
D gene: .
clone size: .
J gene: TRBJ1-2
V gene: TRBV4-1

CDR3 protein: CASSGTVPPIEFF
CDR3 DNA: TGTGCCAGCAGCGGAACAGTTCCCCCTATTGAGTTCTTC
D gene: .
clone size: .
J gene: TRBJ2-1
V gene: TRBV28

CDR3 protein: CASSLLTGGNTIYF
CDR3 DNA: TGCGCCAGCAGCTTGTTGACAGGAGGAAACACCATATATTTT
D gene: .
clone size: few
J gene: TRBJ1-3
V gene: TRBV5-1

CDR3 protein: CASSLVGRETQYF
CDR3 DNA: TGTGCCAGCAGCTTAGTCGGGAGGGAGACCCAGTACTTC
D gene: TRBD2
clone size: .
J gene: TRBJ2-5
V gene: TRBV7-2

CDR3 protein: CASRKGLAKTYEQYF
CDR3 DNA: TGTGCCAGCAGGAAGGGACTAGCGAAAACCTACGAGCAGTACTTC
D gene: TRBD2
clone size: few
J gene: TRBJ2-7
V gene: TRBV2

CDR3 protein: CATSRDLTDTQYF
CDR3 DNA: TGTGCCACCAGCAGAGATCTGACAGATACGCAGTATTTT
D gene: .
clone size: .
J gene: TRBJ2-3
V gene: TRBV15

CDR3 protein: CASSYLEHQETQYF
CDR3 DNA: TGTGCCAGCAGTTACCTGGAGCACCAAGAGACCCAGTACTTC
D gene: .
clone size: .
J gene: TRBJ2-5
V gene: TRBV6-6

CDR3 protein: CASSFLTSSGTQYF
CDR3 DNA: TGTGCCAGCAGCTTCCTAACATCATCGGGGACCCAGTACTTC
D gene: .
clone size: .
J gene: TRBJ2-5
V gene: TRBV7-9

CDR3 protein: CASSLYPPGTGVGGNQPQHF
CDR3 DNA: TGTGCCAGCAGTTTATACCCCCCTGGGACAGGGGTCGGGGGCAATCAGCCCCAGCATTTT
D gene: TRBD1
clone size: .
J gene: TRBJ1-5
V gene: TRBV27

CDR3 protein: CSVVGSSYEQYF
CDR3 DNA: TGCAGCGTTGTTGGCAGCTCCTACGAGCAGTACTTC
D gene: .
clone size: once
J gene: TRBJ2-7
V gene: TRBV29-1

CDR3 protein: CASSEGTSWGEQYF
CDR3 DNA: TGTGCCAGCAGTGAAGGGACTAGCTGGGGCGAGCAGTACTTC
D gene: TRBD2
clone size: .
J gene: TRBJ2-7
V gene: TRBV2

CDR3 protein: CASSLVAGAKTDTQYF
CDR3 DNA: TGTGCCAGCAGCTTAGTGGCAGGGGCCAAGACAGATACGCAGTATTTT
D gene: .
clone size: .
J gene: TRBJ2-3
V gene: TRBV11-2

CDR3 protein: CASSLGQDRAGELFF
CDR3 DNA: TGTGCCAGCAGCCTAGGACAGGATCGAGCCGGGGAGCTGTTTTTT
D gene: TRBD1
clone size: .
J gene: TRBJ2-2
V gene: TRBV9

CDR3 protein: CASRRDIAAYTF
CDR3 DNA: TGTGCCAGCAGGAGGGACATCGCCGCCTACACCTTC
D gene: .
clone size: few
J gene: TRBJ1-2
V gene: TRBV28

CDR3 protein: CASSLWSGSEAFF
CDR3 DNA: TGTGCCAGCAGTTTATGGTCGGGTTCTGAAGCTTTCTTT
D gene: .
clone size: .
J gene: TRBJ1-1
V gene: TRBV27

CDR3 protein: CASSLGLAGGNEQFF
CDR3 DNA: TGTGCCAGCAGCTTAGGACTAGCGGGAGGGAATGAGCAGTTCTTC
D gene: TRBD2
clone size: .
J gene: TRBJ2-1
V gene: TRBV13

CDR3 protein: CASSLSQGFQETQYF
CDR3 DNA: TGTGCCAGCAGTTTATCACAGGGATTCCAAGAGACCCAGTACTTC
D gene: .
clone size: .
J gene: TRBJ2-5
V gene: TRBV28

CDR3 protein: CATSRDPGSSRNYGYTF
CDR3 DNA: TGTGCCACCAGCAGAGATCCGGGGTCTTCCCGAAACTATGGCTACACCTTC
D gene: .
clone size: .
J gene: TRBJ1-2
V gene: TRBV15

CDR3 protein: CASSVDLPSSYNEQFF
CDR3 DNA: TGTGCCAGCAGCGTAGATCTTCCCAGCTCCTACAATGAGCAGTTCTTC
D gene: .
clone size: .
J gene: TRBJ2-1
V gene: TRBV9

CDR3 protein: CASSTQGAVNTEAFF
CDR3 DNA: TGTGCCAGTAGTACTCAGGGGGCGGTGAACACTGAAGCTTTCTTT
D gene: TRBD1
clone size: .
J gene: TRBJ1-1
V gene: TRBV19